These 16 T cell receptor beta chains were all obtained from the same sample, sequenced in a study of Graves' ophthalmopathy and Graves' hyperthyroidism. From RNA, the CDR3 regions of TCR beta chains were amplified and sequenced. In the first round, RT-PCR was carried out with HTBI primers, and a multiplex PCR formed the second round. TCRdb used MiXCR to reprocess the multiplex PCR reads, holding one entry per CDR3 protein. The data show about 590,000 distinct CDR3 sequences, with roughly 40% seen just once and about 4.1% held by the top ten. Sequencing was done on a sample of peripheral blood or thyroid tissue (not recorded which). The receptor set was obtained from an adult man with Graves' hyperthyroidism.

This clonotype occurred once. The chain has TRBV2 and TRBJ2-2; 9 bases line up with TRBD2. Trimming removed 6 bases from V and 6 bases from J; junction bases left unmatched: 11. Germline lookup yields CDR1 SNHLY and CDR2 FYNNEI. There are 16 residues in the CDR3. The CDR3 here is CASSVAPVAGAGELFF. CDR3 in DNA: TGTGCCAGCAGCGTAGCTCCGGTAGCGGGGGCCGGGGAGCTGTTTTTT.

This clonotype was observed many times. The chain uses TRBV12-3 or TRBV12-4 and TRBJ2-5; D uncertain. The ends were cut back, 1 base at V and 1 base at J, with 16 bases in the middle. The CDR3 spans 17 residues. The CDR3 DNA sequence: TGTGCCAGCAGTTTAGTCCGAGCTATCCCGTCCCAAGAGACCCAGTACTTC. Amino acid sequence: CASSLVRAIPSQETQYF.

This clonotype has at least ten counts. This chain joins TRBV7-9 and TRBJ1-1, with D maybe TRBD1 (6 bases). The V end lost 6 bases, the J end lost 1 base, and 12 bases lay between the germline ends. Germline CDR1 SEHNR, CDR2 FQNEAQ (reference sequence). The CDR3 is 14 amino acids. The chain's CDR3 is CASRSSDRNTEAFF. The CDR3 DNA follows: TGTGCCAGCAGATCATCGGACAGGAACACTGAAGCTTTCTTT.

This clonotype was detected only a few times. V gene TRBV7-2 combines with J gene TRBJ1-2, with D tentatively TRBD1 (6 bases). The V end was cut by 1 base, the J end by 5 bases, with 14 bases between. Germline V CDR1 and CDR2: SGHTA, FQGNSA. This CDR3 comprises 15 residues. CDR3: CASSLGTDPPYGYTF. CDR3 coding DNA: TGTGCCAGCAGCTTAGGGACAGACCCTCCATATGGCTACACCTTC.

This clonotype was picked up a small number of times. V and J are TRBV7-8 and TRBJ2-7; 8 bases line up with TRBD2. The junction had 9 bases not matched to a gene; V was cut back by 5 bases and J by 6 bases. Germline V gene data show CDR1 as SGHVS and CDR2 as FQNEAQ. This CDR3 is built from 14 residues. CDR3 coding DNA: TGTGCCAGCAGCCAAGCCGGGGGGGGGGGCGAGCAGTACTTC. Translation: CASSQAGGGGEQYF.

This clonotype turned up a few times. The CDR3 sequence: CASSPSQGLAGDEQYF. CDR3 nucleotides: TGTGCCAGCAGTCCAAGCCAGGGACTAGCGGGAGACGAGCAGTACTTC. The chain combines TRBV2 with TRBJ2-7, with 14 bases lining up with TRBD2. The junction had 8 bases not matched to a gene; V was cut back by 5 bases and J by 5 bases. Germline-derived CDR1 and CDR2 are SNHLY and FYNNEI. The CDR3 length is 16 residues.

In this sample, this clonotype turned up many times. V is TRBV10-3 and J is TRBJ1-2; 8 nucleotides align to TRBD1. The germline V gene has CDR1 ENHRY and CDR2 SYGVKD. The CDR3 has 13 amino acids. V shed 5 bases and J 3 bases; nucleotides not matched to a gene: 2. CDR3 in amino acids: CAISSDRDYGYTF. DNA of the CDR3: TGTGCCATCAGTTCGGACAGGGACTATGGCTACACCTTC.

In the case of this clonotype: This may stem from a read error, because a much larger clone lies one nucleotide away. This sequence joins TRBV29-1 and TRBJ1-1; D ambiguous. Germline values: CDR1 SQVTM, CDR2 ANQGSEA. The CDR3 loop spans 13 amino acids. V was cut by 7 bases and J by 0 bases, with 12 bases left in between. The CDR3 protein is CSGRPGMNTEAFF. The CDR3 DNA reads TGCAGCGGCCGCCCGGGCATGAACACTGAAGCTTTCTTT.

This chain connects TRBV7-9 to TRBJ2-7; 10 bases line up with TRBD1. The J call could be wrong; TRBJ2-1 is a better fit for the DNA end. Germline V CDR1 and CDR2: SEHNR, FQNEAQ (reference sequence). This CDR3 has 15 amino acids. This CDR3 is CASSSDRGLYNEQFF. CDR3 nucleotide sequence: TGTGCCAGCAGCTCAGACAGGGGGCTCTACAATGAGCAGTTCTTC.

The chain employs TRBV9 and TRBJ1-1; a weak D match, TRBD1 (5 bases). CDR1 is SGDLS and CDR2 is YYNGEE in the germline V gene. With 3 bases removed from V and 6 bases from J, the gap between germline ends came to 9 bases. The CDR3 contains 12 residues. As DNA, the CDR3 is TGTGCCAGCAGCGGGAGCAGGGCTGAAGCTTTCTTT. This codes for CASSGSRAEAFF.

This clonotype has a handful of counts. The chain joins TRBV7-9 to TRBJ2-2, with 10 bases fitting TRBD2. The ends lost 6 bases at V and 1 base at J; junction bases unmatched: 8. This CDR3 comprises 17 residues. In germline, CDR1 is SEHNR, CDR2 FQNEAQ (reference sequence). As DNA, the CDR3 is TGTGCCAGCAGTGACGGGCTAGCGGGGGAGAACACCGGGGAGCTGTTTTTT. Protein sequence: CASSDGLAGENTGELFF. The whole variable domain, remainder taken from reference TRBV7-9 and TRBJ2-2, is DTGVSQNPRHKITKRGQNVTFRCDPISEHNRLYWYRQTLGQGPEFLTYFQNEAQLEKSRLLSDRFSAERPKGSFSTLEIQRTEQGDSAMYLCASSDGLAGENTGELFFGEGSRLTVL.

The chain uses TRBV2 and TRBJ1-6; D may be TRBD1 (6 bases). Germline V lookup: CDR1 SNHLY, CDR2 FYNNEI. The CDR3 runs 14 residues. V gave up 6 bases and J gave up 6 bases, with 12 bases separating them. The CDR3 spells CASSAGDTNSPLHF. In DNA, the CDR3 is TGTGCCAGCAGCGCTGGGGACACTAATTCACCCCTCCACTTT.

This clonotype was detected only a few times. The chain combines TRBV7-9 with TRBJ2-3; TRBD1 aligns across 8 bases. Germline assignment: CDR1 SEHNR and CDR2 FQNEAQ (reference sequence). The CDR3 loop spans 15 amino acids. V was pared by 5 bases and J by 5 bases, with 9 bases of the junction left unmatched. The CDR3 DNA reads as TGTGCCAGCAGCCCGATGACAGGGGCGGGAGATACGCAGTATTTT. Amino acids: CASSPMTGAGDTQYF. Supplemented by reference TRBV7-9 and TRBJ2-3, the full variable domain reads DTGVSQNPRHKITKRGQNVTFRCDPISEHNRLYWYRQTLGQGPEFLTYFQNEAQLEKSRLLSDRFSAERPKGSFSTLEIQRTEQGDSAMYLCASSPMTGAGDTQYFGPGTRLTVL.

The chain has TRBV29-1 and TRBJ2-5; 8 nucleotides align to TRBD1. J gave up 4 bases and V 3 bases, and 7 bases lay outside the gene matches. The CDR3 runs to 14 residues. Germline V CDR1 and CDR2: SQVTM, ANQGSEA. This chain's CDR3 is CSVDKTGVGETQYF. The CDR3 DNA reads TGCAGCGTTGACAAGACAGGGGTGGGAGAGACCCAGTACTTC.

In this sample, this clonotype turned up many times. The gene calls are TRBV7-8 and TRBJ1-5; 10 bases are shared with TRBD1. The CDR3 is 17 residues long. Germline V gives CDR1 SGHVS, CDR2 FQNEAQ. Trimming at V came to 4 bases and at J to 2 bases, leaving 8 bases not matched to a gene. The CDR3 sequence is CASSSHDRGQGNQPQHF. CDR3 nucleotide sequence: TGTGCCAGCAGCTCCCACGACAGGGGGCAGGGCAATCAGCCCCAGCATTTT.

This chain links TRBV20-1 with TRBJ1-6, with TRBD1 matching over 7 bases. V dropped 8 bases and J dropped 4; count of bases not matched to a gene: 5. The germline CDR1 and CDR2 sequences are DFQATT and SNEGSKA (reference sequence). This CDR3 has 13 residues. This CDR3 reads CSTPTGYNSPLHF. CDR3 sequence (DNA): TGCAGTACCCCGACAGGGTATAATTCACCCCTCCACTTT.